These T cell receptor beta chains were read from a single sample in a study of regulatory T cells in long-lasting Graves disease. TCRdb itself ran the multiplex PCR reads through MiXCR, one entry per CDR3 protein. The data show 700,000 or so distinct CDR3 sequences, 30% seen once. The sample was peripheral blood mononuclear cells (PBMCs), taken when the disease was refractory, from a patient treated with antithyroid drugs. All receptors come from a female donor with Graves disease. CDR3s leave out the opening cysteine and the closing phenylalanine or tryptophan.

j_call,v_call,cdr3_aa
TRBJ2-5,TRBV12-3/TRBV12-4,ASSLRGLETQY
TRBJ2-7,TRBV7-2,ASSARRQGTDEQY
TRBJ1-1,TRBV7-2,ASSPARDRGSEAF
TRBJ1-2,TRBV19,ASSSGGPNYYGYT
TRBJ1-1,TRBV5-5,ASSSALNAMNTEAF
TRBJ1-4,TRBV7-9,ASSSYYDRHPNEKLF
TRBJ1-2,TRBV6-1,ASIGSLGYGYT
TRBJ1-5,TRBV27,ASTSLGGFYSNQPQH
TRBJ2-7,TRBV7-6,ASSFRQRREWEQY
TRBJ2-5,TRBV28,ASSYSTIQETQY
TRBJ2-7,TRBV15,ATSSSGRGLNEQY
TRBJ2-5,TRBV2,ASREEEETQY
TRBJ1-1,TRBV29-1,SVGGDMNTEAF